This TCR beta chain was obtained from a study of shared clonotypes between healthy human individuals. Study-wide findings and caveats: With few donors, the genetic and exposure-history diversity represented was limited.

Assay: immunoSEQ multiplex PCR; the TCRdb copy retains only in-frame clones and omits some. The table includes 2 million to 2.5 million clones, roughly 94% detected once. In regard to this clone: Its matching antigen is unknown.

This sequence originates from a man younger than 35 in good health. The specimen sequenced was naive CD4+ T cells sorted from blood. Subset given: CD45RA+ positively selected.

The CDR3 DNA reads as TGTGCCAGCTCACCCAGCCTAGCGGGTGGGGTCGAGCAGTTCTTC. Its protein product is CASSPSLAGGVEQFF. The chain couples TRBV18 to TRBJ2-1, with TRBD2 matching over 8 bases. J was trimmed by 10 bases and V by 3 bases; bases with no gene match: 11. This CDR3 contains 15 residues. Germline V gene sequence: CDR1 KGHSH, CDR2 LQKENI.